In this sample, the clone carrying this T cell receptor beta chain is medium-sized (0.01 to 0.1%). Per the germline V gene, CDR1 is PRHDT and CDR2 is FYEKMQ (reference sequence). The CDR3 runs to 13 residues. Trimming pared 1 base from V and 5 bases from J, leaving 8 bases between. TCRdb re-called the reads through MiXCR, storing one row per CDR3 protein. The sample contains 3,000 to 3,500 distinct CDR3 sequences, more than 14% of which appear only once. These data belong to a study of liver allograft versus peripheral blood T cells. At the level of the study: The study compared liver allograft T cell receptor repertoires against peripheral blood repertoires of liver transplant recipients.

The clonotype comes from a human patient who had a liver transplant. The graft donor may account for some of the T cells. V gene TRBV13 combines with J gene TRBJ2-5; no firm D call. CDR3 DNA sequence: TGTGCCAGCAGCTTAGATCGCCGGGAGACCCAGTACTTC. Protein: CASSLDRRETQYF. The full variable domain, completed using reference TRBV13 and TRBJ2-5, is AAGVIQSPRHLIKEKRETATLKCYPIPRHDTVYWYQQGPGQDPQFLISFYEKMQSDKGSIPDRFSAQQFSDYHSELNMSSLELGDSALYFCASSLDRRETQYFGPGTRLLVL.